This T cell receptor beta chain derives from a study of T cell changes during pregnancy in multiple sclerosis. Clones were read by immunoSEQ multiplex PCR, and TCRdb kept only the in-frame ones, dropping some. This sample carries 100,000 to 130,000 clones, less than 95% of them seen once, and the ten largest clones take around 0.8%. This CDR3 spans 12 amino acids. The V gene's germline CDR1 is LNHNV and CDR2 YYDKDF (reference sequence). V lost 5 bases and J lost 10, with 14 bases in between. This receptor was taken from a female donor in good health, enrolled as a control in a pregnancy study. V and J are TRBV15 and TRBJ1-2; a possible D gene is TRBD1 (5 bases). The starting material was peripheral blood, obtained in the third trimester of pregnancy. The CDR3 spells CATSSGSFDYTF. The CDR3 coding sequence is TGTGCCACCAGCTCAGGGTCCTTCGACTACACCTTC.